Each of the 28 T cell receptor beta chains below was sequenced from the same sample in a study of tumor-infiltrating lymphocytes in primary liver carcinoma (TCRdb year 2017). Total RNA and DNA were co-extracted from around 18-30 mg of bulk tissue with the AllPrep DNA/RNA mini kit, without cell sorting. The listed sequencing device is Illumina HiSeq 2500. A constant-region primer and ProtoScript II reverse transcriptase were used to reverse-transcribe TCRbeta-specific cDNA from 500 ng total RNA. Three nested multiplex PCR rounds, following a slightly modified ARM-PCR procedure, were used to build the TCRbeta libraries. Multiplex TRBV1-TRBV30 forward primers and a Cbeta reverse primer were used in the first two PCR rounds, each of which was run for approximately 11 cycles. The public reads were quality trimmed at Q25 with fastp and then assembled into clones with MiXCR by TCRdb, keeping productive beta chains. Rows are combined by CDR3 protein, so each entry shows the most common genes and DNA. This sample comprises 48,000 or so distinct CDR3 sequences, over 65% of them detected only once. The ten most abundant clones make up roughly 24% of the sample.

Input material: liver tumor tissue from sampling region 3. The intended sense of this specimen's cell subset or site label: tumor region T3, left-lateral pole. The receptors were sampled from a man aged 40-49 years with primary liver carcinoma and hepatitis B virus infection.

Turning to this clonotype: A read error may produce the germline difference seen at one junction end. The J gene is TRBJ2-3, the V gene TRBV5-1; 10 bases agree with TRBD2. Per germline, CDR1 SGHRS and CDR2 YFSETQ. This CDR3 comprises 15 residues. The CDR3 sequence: CASKASGSITDMQYF. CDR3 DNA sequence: TGCGCCAGCAAGGCTAGCGGGAGCATCACAGATATGCAGTATTTT.

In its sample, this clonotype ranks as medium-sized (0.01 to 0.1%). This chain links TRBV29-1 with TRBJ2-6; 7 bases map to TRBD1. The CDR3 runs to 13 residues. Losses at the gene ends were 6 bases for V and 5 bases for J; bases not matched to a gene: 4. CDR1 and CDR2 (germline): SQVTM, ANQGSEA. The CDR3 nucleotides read TGCAGCGTGATGACAGGGAGGGCCAACGTCCTGACTTTC. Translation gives CSVMTGRANVLTF.

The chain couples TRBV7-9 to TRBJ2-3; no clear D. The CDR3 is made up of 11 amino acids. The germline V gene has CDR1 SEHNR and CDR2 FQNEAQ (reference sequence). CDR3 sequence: CVCSPSDTQYF. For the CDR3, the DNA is TGTGTCTGCAGCCCCTCGGATACGCAGTATTTT.

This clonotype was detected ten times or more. CDR3: CASSTGTSGKETQYF. DNA of the CDR3: TGCGCCAGCAGCACCGGGACTAGCGGGAAAGAGACCCAGTACTTC. The rearrangement uses TRBV5-1 and TRBJ2-5; 13 nucleotides match TRBD2. The V segment lost 4 bases and the J segment 3 bases; nucleotides outside the gene matches: 3. Germline V gene data show CDR1 as SGHRS and CDR2 as YFSETQ. CDR3 length: 15 residues. Looking up the rest from reference TRBV5-1 and TRBJ2-5 gives the full variable domain: KAGVTQTPRYLIKTRGQQVTLSCSPISGHRSVSWYQQTPGQGLQFLFEYFSETQRNKGNFPGRFSGRQFSNSRSEMNVSTLELGDSALYLCASSTGTSGKETQYFGPGTRLLVL.

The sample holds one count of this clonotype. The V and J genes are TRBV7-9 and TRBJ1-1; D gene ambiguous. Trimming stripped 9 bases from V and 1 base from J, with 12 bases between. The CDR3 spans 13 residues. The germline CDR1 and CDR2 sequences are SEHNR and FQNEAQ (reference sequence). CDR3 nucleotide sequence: TGTGCCAGGAGAACGGATGGGAACACTGAAGCTTTCTTT. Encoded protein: CARRTDGNTEAFF.

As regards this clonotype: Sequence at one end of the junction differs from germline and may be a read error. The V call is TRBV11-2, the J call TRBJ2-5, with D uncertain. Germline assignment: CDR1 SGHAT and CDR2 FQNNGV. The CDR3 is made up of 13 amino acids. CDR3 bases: TGTGCTAGCAGCTTAGATTTCCTGGAGATCCAGTACTTC. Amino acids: CASSLDFLEIQYF.

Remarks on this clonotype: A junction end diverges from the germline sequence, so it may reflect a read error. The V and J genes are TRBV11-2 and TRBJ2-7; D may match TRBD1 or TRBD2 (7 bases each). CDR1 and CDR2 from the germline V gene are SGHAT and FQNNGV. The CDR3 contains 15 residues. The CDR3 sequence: CASSQYLGGGCEQYF. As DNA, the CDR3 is TGTGCCAGCAGCCAATATTTGGGAGGGGGCTGCGAGCAGTATTTC.

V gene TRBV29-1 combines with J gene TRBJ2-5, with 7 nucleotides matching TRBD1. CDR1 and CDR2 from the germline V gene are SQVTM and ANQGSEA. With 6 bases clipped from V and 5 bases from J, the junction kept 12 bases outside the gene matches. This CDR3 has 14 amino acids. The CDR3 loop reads CSVAGQEIMETQYF. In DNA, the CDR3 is TGCAGCGTCGCAGGACAGGAAATCATGGAGACCCAGTACTTC.

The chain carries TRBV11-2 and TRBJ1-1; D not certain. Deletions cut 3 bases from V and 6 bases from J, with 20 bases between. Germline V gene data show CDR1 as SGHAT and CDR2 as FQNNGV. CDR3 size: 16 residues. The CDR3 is CASSFNLGVRVAEAFF. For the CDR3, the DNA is TGTGCCAGCAGCTTCAATTTGGGTGTAAGAGTCGCTGAAGCTTTCTTT.

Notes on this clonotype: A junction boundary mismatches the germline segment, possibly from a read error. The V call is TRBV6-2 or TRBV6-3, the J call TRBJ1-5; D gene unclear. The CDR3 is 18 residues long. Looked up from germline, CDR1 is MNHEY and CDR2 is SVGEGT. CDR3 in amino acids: CTSSPPPGWSRSNQPQHF. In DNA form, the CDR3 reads TGTACCAGCAGCCCCCCCCCGGGGTGGAGTAGAAGCAATCAGCCCCAGCATTTT.

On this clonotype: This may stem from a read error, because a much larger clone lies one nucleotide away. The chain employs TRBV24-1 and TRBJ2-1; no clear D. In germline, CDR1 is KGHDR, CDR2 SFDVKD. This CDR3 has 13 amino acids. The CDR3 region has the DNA TGTGCCACCAGTGATTTCCCAACGGATGAGCATTTCTTC. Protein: CATSDFPTDEHFF.

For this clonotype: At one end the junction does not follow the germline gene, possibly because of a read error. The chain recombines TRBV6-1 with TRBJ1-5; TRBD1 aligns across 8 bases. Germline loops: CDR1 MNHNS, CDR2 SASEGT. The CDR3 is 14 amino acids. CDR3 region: CSSSGAQGAQPQHF. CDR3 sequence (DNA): TGTTCCAGCAGTGGAGCGCAGGGGGCTCAGCCCCAGCATTTT.

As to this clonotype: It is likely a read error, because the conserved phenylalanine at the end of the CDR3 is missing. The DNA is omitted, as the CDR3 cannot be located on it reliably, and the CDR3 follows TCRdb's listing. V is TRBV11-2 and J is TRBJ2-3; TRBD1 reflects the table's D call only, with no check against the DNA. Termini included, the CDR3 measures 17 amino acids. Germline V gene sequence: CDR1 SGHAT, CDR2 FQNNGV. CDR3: CASSRSGQLISTDTQCL.

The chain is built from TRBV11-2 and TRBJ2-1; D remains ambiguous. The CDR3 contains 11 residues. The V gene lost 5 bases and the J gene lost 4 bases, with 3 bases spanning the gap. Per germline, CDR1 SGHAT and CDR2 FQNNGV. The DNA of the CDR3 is TGTGCCAGCAGCCGTTACAATGAGCAGTTCTTC. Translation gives CASSRYNEQFF.

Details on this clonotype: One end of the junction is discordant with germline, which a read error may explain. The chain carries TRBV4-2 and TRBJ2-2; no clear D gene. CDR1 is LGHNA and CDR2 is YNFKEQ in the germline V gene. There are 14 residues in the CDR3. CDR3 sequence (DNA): TGTGCCAGCATCCCGGCAAAGAACTCCGGGGAGCTGTTTTTT. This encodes CASIPAKNSGELFF.

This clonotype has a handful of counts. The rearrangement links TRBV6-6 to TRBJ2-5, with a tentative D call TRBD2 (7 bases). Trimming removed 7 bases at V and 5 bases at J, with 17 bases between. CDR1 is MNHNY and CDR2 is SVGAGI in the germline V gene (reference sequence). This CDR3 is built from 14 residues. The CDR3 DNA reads TGTGCCAGCACCCCATTAAGGGGGGGGGAGACCCAGTACTTC. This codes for CASTPLRGGETQYF.

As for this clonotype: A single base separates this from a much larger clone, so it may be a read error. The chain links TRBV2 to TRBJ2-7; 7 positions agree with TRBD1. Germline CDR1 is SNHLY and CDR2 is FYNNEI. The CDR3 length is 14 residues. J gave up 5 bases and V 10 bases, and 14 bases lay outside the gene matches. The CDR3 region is CATKAGIGGNEQYF. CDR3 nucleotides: TGTGCCACCAAAGCCGGGATAGGGGGCAACGAGCAGTACTTC.

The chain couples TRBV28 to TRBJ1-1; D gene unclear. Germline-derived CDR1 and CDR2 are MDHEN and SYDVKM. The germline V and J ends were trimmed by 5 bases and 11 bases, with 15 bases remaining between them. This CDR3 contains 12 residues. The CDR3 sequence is CASSQNTGKAFF. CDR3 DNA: TGTGCCAGCAGTCAAAACACGGGGAAGGCTTTCTTT.

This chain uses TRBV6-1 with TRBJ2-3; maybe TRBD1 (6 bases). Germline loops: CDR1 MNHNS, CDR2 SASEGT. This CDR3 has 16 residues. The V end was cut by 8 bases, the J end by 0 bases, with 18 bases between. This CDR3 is CASGPVGADSTDTQYF. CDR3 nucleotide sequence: TGTGCCAGCGGACCTGTGGGGGCCGATAGCACAGATACGCAGTATTTT.

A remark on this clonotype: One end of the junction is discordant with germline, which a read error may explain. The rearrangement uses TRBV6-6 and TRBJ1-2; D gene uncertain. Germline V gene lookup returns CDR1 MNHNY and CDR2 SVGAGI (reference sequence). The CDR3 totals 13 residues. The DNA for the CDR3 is TGTGCCAGCAGTTTCGTTCTTTTGGAGGACTACGCCTTC. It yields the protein CASSFVLLEDYAF.

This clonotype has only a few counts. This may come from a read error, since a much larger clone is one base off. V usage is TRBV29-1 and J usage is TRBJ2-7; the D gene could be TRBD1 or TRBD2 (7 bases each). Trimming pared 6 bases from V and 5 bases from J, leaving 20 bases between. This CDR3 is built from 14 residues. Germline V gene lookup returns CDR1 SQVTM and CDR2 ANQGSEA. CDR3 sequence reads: CSVFRGRGGNEQYF. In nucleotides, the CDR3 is TGCAGCGTATTCCGGGGCAGGGGGGGGAACGAGCAGTACTTC.

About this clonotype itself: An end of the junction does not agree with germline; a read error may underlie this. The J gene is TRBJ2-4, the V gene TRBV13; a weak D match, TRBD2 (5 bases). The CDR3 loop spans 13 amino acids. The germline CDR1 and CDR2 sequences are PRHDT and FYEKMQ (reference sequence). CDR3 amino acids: CASSLRREDIKYF. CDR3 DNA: TGTGCCAGCAGCTTGCGCCGGGAAGACATTAAGTACTTC.

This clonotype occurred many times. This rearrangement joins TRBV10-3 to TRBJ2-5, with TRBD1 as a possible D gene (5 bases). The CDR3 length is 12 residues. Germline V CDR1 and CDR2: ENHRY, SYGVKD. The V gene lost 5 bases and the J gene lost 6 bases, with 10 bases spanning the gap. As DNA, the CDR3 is TGTGCCATCAGTCTGGACAAACAGACCCAGTACTTC. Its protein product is CAISLDKQTQYF.

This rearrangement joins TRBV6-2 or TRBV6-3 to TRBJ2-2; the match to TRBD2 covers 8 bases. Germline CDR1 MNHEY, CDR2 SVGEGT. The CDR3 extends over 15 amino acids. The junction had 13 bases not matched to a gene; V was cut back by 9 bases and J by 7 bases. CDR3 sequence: CASRLSGSRVGELFF. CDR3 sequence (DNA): TGTGCCAGTCGCCTAAGCGGGAGTCGAGTCGGGGAGCTGTTTTTT.

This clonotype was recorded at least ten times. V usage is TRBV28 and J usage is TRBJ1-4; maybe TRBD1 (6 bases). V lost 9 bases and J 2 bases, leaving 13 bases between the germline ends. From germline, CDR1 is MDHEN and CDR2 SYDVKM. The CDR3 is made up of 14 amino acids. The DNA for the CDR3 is TGTGCCAGTAGGGGGGCTGCCACTAATGAAAAACTGTTTTTT. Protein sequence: CASRGAATNEKLFF.

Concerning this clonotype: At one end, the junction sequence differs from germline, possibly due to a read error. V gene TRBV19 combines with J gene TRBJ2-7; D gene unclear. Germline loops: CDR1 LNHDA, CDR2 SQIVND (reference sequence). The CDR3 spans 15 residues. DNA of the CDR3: TGTACCAGTGCCCCCCAGGACGCCTCACGCCACGAGCAATACTTC. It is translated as CTSAPQDASRHEQYF.

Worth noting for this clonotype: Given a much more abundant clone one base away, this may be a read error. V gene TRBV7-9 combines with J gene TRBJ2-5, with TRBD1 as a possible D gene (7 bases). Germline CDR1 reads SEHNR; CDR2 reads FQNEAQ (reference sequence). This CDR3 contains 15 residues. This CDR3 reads CVSSFVGGGGETQYF. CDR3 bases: TGTGTCAGCAGCTTTGTAGGAGGGGGCGGAGAGACCCAGTACTTC.

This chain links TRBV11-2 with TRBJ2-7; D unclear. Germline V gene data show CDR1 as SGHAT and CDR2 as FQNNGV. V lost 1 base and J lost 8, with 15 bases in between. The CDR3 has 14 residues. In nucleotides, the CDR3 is TGTGCCAGCAGCTTAGTACTCCTTTCCTGCAAGCAGTACTTC. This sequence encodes CASSLVLLSCKQYF.